A selection of T cell receptor beta chains follows, all from one sample in a study of molecular identifiers for immune sequencing clone quantification. TCRdb independently ran MiXCR on the PCR reads; one entry per CDR3 protein. The data contain some 650,000 distinct CDR3 sequences, 20% of them singletons. Sequenced sample: naive CD8+ T cells from blood, with Jurkat cell RNA spiked in. Source of these receptors: a human donor in good health. Some libraries in this study had Jurkat cell RNA spiked in. CDR3s include the opening cysteine and the closing phenylalanine or tryptophan. The D gene is left open where the match is weak. Expanded clones get a size class; other rows say once, few or many, or leave the size out.

clone size	D gene	V gene	J gene	CDR3 protein	CDR3 DNA
.	TRBD2	TRBV7-9	TRBJ2-1	CASSHSLTTSTNEQFF	TGTGCCAGCAGCCACTCACTAACGACTAGCACGAATGAGCAGTTCTTC
few	.	TRBV4-2	TRBJ2-2	CASSQEIGQGNTGELFF	TGTGCCAGCAGCCAAGAAATTGGCCAGGGGAACACCGGGGAGCTGTTTTTT
.	.	TRBV4-3	TRBJ2-7	CASSQDRTVSGNSYEQYF	TGCGCCAGCAGCCAAGACCGCACTGTTAGCGGAAACTCCTACGAGCAGTACTTC
.	.	TRBV28	TRBJ2-7	CAGLGLMGPVYEQYF	TGTGCCGGCCTAGGTTTGATGGGCCCCGTCTACGAGCAGTACTTC
many	TRBD1	TRBV27	TRBJ2-5	CASSRTGPYQETQYF	TGTGCCAGCTCACGGACAGGGCCATACCAAGAGACCCAGTACTTC
many	TRBD1	TRBV6-1	TRBJ1-5	CATKRTGAGQPQHF	TGTGCCACCAAAAGGACAGGGGCGGGTCAGCCCCAGCATTTT
.	TRBD2	TRBV2	TRBJ2-1	CASTLAGSYNEQFF	TGTGCCAGCACCCTAGCGGGTTCCTACAATGAGCAGTTCTTC
many	.	TRBV30	TRBJ1-1	CAWSVVPNTEAFF	TGTGCCTGGAGTGTCGTGCCGAACACTGAAGCTTTCTTT
many	.	TRBV7-9	TRBJ2-3	CASSLYQSADTQYF	TGTGCCAGCAGCTTATACCAGTCGGCAGATACGCAGTATTTT
many	.	TRBV6-5	TRBJ2-3	CASSYLVSGTDTQYF	TGTGCCAGCAGTTACCTCGTCTCTGGCACAGATACGCAGTATTTT
many	.	TRBV6-5	TRBJ2-3	CASSSAVAMGTDTQYF	TGTGCCAGCAGTTCGGCGGTAGCGATGGGCACAGATACGCAGTATTTT
many	.	TRBV7-8	TRBJ1-1	CASSLVFKGGTEAFF	TGTGCCAGCAGCTTAGTCTTTAAGGGAGGAACTGAAGCTTTCTTT
many	.	TRBV28	TRBJ1-5	CASSLHPGDSNQPQHF	TGTGCCAGCAGTTTACATCCAGGGGATAGCAATCAGCCCCAGCATTTT
.	TRBD2	TRBV20-1	TRBJ2-1	CSTRDFDGLAGEQFF	TGCAGTACTAGAGATTTTGACGGACTAGCGGGTGAGCAGTTCTTC
many	.	TRBV25-1	TRBJ2-7	CASSASPGAGFSYEQYF	TGTGCCAGCAGTGCCTCCCCTGGGGCAGGATTCTCCTACGAGCAGTACTTC
many	TRBD2	TRBV4-1	TRBJ2-2	CASSLGLDTGELFF	TGCGCCAGCAGCCTTGGACTAGACACCGGGGAGCTGTTTTTT
.	.	TRBV27	TRBJ2-2	CASSGRTYNTGELFF	TGTGCCAGCAGTGGCCGGACTTATAACACCGGGGAGCTGTTTTTT
.	.	TRBV19	TRBJ1-2	CASSITAAPHYGYTF	TGTGCCAGTAGTATCACTGCCGCACCGCACTATGGCTACACCTTC
.	.	TRBV7-9	TRBJ1-2	CASSLGQAIGYTF	TGTGCCAGCAGCTTAGGACAGGCAATAGGCTACACCTTC
many	TRBD2	TRBV20-1	TRBJ2-3	CSARGLAGATDTQYF	TGCAGTGCTAGAGGACTAGCGGGGGCCACAGATACGCAGTATTTT
many	.	TRBV14	TRBJ2-5	CASSQASGAGQETQYF	TGTGCCAGCAGCCAAGCATCGGGGGCGGGCCAAGAGACCCAGTACTTC
few	.	TRBV11-2	TRBJ2-3	CASSLEASCTDTQYF	TGTGCCAGCAGCTTAGAAGCGAGCTGCACAGATACGCAGTATTTT
many	.	TRBV29-1	TRBJ2-7	CSAGGISSYEQYF	TGCAGCGCCGGAGGGATTAGCTCCTACGAGCAGTACTTC
.	.	TRBV20-1	TRBJ2-7	CSARDPRTSYEQYF	TGCAGTGCTAGAGATCCCCGGACCTCCTACGAGCAGTACTTC
many	.	TRBV14	TRBJ1-1	CASSQAGSSPEAFF	TGTGCCAGCAGCCAAGCCGGCTCCAGCCCTGAAGCTTTCTTT
many	.	TRBV14	TRBJ2-5	CASSPLLTGEETQYF	TGTGCCAGCAGCCCTCTTCTTACGGGGGAAGAGACCCAGTACTTC
.	.	TRBV4-3	TRBJ2-1	CASSQLLRDNEQFF	TGCGCCAGCAGCCAACTGCTGCGGGACAATGAGCAGTTCTTC
many	.	TRBV7-2	TRBJ1-3	CASSPGRSSGNTIYF	TGTGCCAGCAGCCCGGGACGGAGCTCTGGAAACACCATATATTTT
many	TRBD2	TRBV5-5	TRBJ2-7	CASSLYLSGTSGGPGYEQYF	TGTGCCAGCAGCTTGTACCTTTCCGGGACTAGCGGGGGACCGGGTTACGAGCAGTACTTC
few	TRBD2	TRBV2	TRBJ2-5	CASSASGGTGETQYF	TGTGCCAGCAGTGCGAGCGGGGGGACGGGGGAGACCCAGTACTTC
.	TRBD1	TRBV4-1	TRBJ1-6	CASSPGTGPSPLHF	TGCGCCAGCAGCCCAGGGACAGGGCCCTCTCCCCTCCACTTT
.	TRBD1	TRBV20-1	TRBJ1-2	CSAKPPPGQGLTNYGYTF	TGCAGTGCTAAACCGCCCCCGGGACAGGGCCTCACTAACTATGGCTACACCTTC
many	.	TRBV11-2	TRBJ2-3	CASSLVPGQPTDTQYF	TGTGCCAGCAGCTTAGTGCCCGGCCAGCCCACAGATACGCAGTATTTT
few	.	TRBV27	TRBJ2-1	CASSPQPDSPSYNEQFF	TGTGCCAGCAGTCCCCAGCCGGACTCCCCCTCCTACAATGAGCAGTTCTTC
few	.	TRBV7-9	TRBJ2-1	CASSTGLDYEQFF	TGTGCCAGCAGCACCGGACTGGACTATGAGCAGTTCTTC
.	.	TRBV4-3	TRBJ2-7	CASSQDSRTHEQYF	TGCGCCAGCAGCCAAGATTCTAGAACCCACGAGCAGTACTTC
many	.	TRBV4-3	TRBJ2-3	CASSQQGWTDTQYF	TGCGCCAGCAGCCAACAGGGTTGGACAGATACGCAGTATTTT
many	TRBD2	TRBV3-1	TRBJ2-2	CASSQASLAAVTGELFF	TGTGCCAGCAGCCAAGCGTCTCTAGCGGCTGTCACCGGGGAGCTGTTTTTT
many	.	TRBV19	TRBJ2-7	CASSGRDNYEQYF	TGTGCCAGTAGCGGACGGGACAACTACGAGCAGTACTTC
many	.	TRBV29-1	TRBJ2-7	CSVVLGGQQTYEQYF	TGCAGCGTTGTCCTCGGGGGACAGCAGACCTACGAGCAGTACTTC
.	TRBD1	TRBV9	TRBJ2-7	CASSAAWTGDFYEQYF	TGTGCCAGCAGCGCCGCCTGGACAGGGGACTTCTACGAGCAGTACTTC
.	TRBD2	TRBV9	TRBJ2-7	CASSKGGTSGKGEQYF	TGTGCCAGCAGTAAAGGGGGGACTAGCGGCAAGGGCGAGCAGTACTTC
many	.	TRBV5-4	TRBJ2-3	CASSLPPDSYTDTQYF	TGTGCCAGCAGCTTGCCGCCGGACAGCTACACAGATACGCAGTATTTT
.	.	TRBV19	TRBJ2-3	CASSIRVADTQYF	TGTGCCAGTAGTATAAGAGTGGCAGATACGCAGTATTTT
few	.	TRBV5-6	TRBJ1-3	CASSSTDRYTISGNTIYF	TGTGCCAGCAGCTCCACCGACAGGTACACTATCTCTGGAAACACCATATATTTT
many	TRBD2	TRBV20-1	TRBJ2-7	CSAGGLWSGSSYEQYF	TGCAGTGCTGGCGGGTTATGGAGCGGGAGTTCCTACGAGCAGTACTTC
many	.	TRBV6-6	TRBJ1-1	CASNEYPDLRDENTEAFF	TGTGCCAGCAACGAATACCCAGATCTTCGGGACGAGAACACTGAAGCTTTCTTT
many	.	TRBV10-3	TRBJ2-5	CAISESISSSETQYF	TGTGCCATCAGTGAGTCGATTAGTTCGTCCGAGACCCAGTACTTC
many	TRBD1	TRBV5-6	TRBJ2-3	CASSRGQGVKDTQYF	TGTGCCAGCAGCCGCGGACAGGGGGTGAAAGATACGCAGTATTTT
many	.	TRBV7-9	TRBJ2-7	CASSLIRWGQGTYEQYF	TGTGCCAGCAGCTTAATCCGTTGGGGCCAGGGGACCTACGAGCAGTACTTC
many	.	TRBV5-6	TRBJ1-1	CATCHRVLCTEAFF	TGTGCCACATGCCACAGGGTTTTGTGCACTGAAGCTTTCTTT
many	.	TRBV5-6	TRBJ1-1	CASSYAQGLNTEAFF	TGTGCCAGCAGCTACGCGCAGGGTCTAAACACTGAAGCTTTCTTT
few	TRBD1	TRBV6-2/TRBV6-3	TRBJ2-7	CASRRQGVMNEQYF	TGTGCCAGCAGAAGACAGGGTGTTATGAACGAGCAGTACTTC
many	.	TRBV6-2/TRBV6-3	TRBJ2-7	CASNPTGDLREQYF	TGTGCCAGCAACCCAACCGGGGACCTCCGGGAGCAGTACTTC
many	TRBD1	TRBV3-1	TRBJ1-4	CASSLVTGATNEKLFF	TGTGCCAGCAGCCTTGTGACAGGGGCAACTAATGAAAAACTGTTTTTT
few	.	TRBV10-1	TRBJ2-2	CASSGGQNTGELLF	TGCGCCAGCAGTGGTGGACAAAACACCGGGGAGCTGCTTTTT
many	.	TRBV29-1	TRBJ2-2	CSVVKVDTGELFF	TGCAGCGTTGTTAAGGTCGACACCGGGGAGCTGTTTTTT
.	.	TRBV6-2/TRBV6-3	TRBJ1-1	CASSDPQNMNTEAFF	TGTGCCAGCAGTGACCCACAGAACATGAACACTGAAGCTTTCTTT
many	TRBD2	TRBV4-1	TRBJ2-2	CASSQDPVGGGSTGELFF	TGCGCCAGCAGCCAAGACCCCGTGGGGGGAGGGAGCACCGGGGAGCTGTTTTTT
few	.	TRBV7-9	TRBJ2-4	CASSLDPGAENKNIQYF	TGTGCCAGCAGCCTAGACCCGGGGGCGGAGAACAAAAACATTCAGTACTTC